The T cell receptor (beta chain) under discussion was sequenced for a study of cytomegalovirus exposure and HLA in healthy donors. Both 60 Vbeta primers and 13 Jbeta primers went into the PCR. Repertoires were generated with immunoSEQ multiplex PCR, while TCRdb's copy carries only in-frame clones and drops some. The sample has around 110,000 clones; the top ten hold roughly 6.6%. The CDR3 sequence is 17 residues long. V was shortened by 2 bases and J by 3 bases, with 18 bases between the two germline ends. Germline V gives CDR1 SGHKS, CDR2 YYEKEE (reference sequence). This TCR came from a man aged 40-50 years in good health and CMV-seropositive. The chain links TRBV5-5 to TRBJ1-5, with D perhaps matching TRBD1 (6 bases). Sequenced input: PBMCs. The CDR3 nucleotides read TGTGCCAGCAGCTTCGGGAACAGGGATGCCCTCAATCAGCCCCAGCATTTT. Its protein product is CASSFGNRDALNQPQHF.